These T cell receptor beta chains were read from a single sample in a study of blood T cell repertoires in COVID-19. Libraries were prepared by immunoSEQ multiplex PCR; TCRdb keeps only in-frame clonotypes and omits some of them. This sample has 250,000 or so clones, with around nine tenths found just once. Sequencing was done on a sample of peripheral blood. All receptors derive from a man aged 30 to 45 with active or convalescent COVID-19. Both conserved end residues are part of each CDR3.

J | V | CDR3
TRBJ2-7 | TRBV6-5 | CASTSGTGDNYEQYF
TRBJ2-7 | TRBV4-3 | CASSRITGQGYEQYF
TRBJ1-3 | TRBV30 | CACNPGQGVGNTIYF
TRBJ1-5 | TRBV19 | CASSIAWGGGSQPQHF
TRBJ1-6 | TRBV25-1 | CASSARTANSPLHF
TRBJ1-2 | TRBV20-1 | CSASGKTGPSDYTF
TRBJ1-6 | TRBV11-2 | CASSLRNSPLHF
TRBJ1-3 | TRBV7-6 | CASSSDPESSGNTIYF
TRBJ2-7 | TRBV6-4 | CASSEMVGTDVYEQYF
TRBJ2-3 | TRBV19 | CASTELGQIDTDTQYF
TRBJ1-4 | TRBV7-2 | CASSQFGATNEKLFF
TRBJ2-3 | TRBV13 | CASSLVDSGDTQYF
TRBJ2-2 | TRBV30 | CAWAGGSTGELFF
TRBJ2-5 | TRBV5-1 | CASSLPAGTEETQYF
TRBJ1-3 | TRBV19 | CASGRDRDRGNTIYF
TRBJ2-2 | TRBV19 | CASSKGISESTGELFF
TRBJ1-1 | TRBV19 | CASSIDRVNTEAFF
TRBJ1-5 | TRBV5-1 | CASSEKGNQPQHF
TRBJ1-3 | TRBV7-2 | CASSLVHTGNTIYF
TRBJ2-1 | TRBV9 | CASSVALGNEQFF
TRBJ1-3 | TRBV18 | CASSPQGSGNTIYF
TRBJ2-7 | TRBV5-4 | CASWDRGFYEQYF
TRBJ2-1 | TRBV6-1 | CASSEMSRGHDEQFF
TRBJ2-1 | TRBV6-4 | CASSDSRIRTFNEQFF
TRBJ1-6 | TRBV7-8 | CASSLGDRRNSPLHF
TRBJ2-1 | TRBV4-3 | CASSQVKGAGYNEQFF
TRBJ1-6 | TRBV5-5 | CASSLAVHGSGSPLHF
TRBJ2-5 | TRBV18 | CASSPASMGLDKQETQYF
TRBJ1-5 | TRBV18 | CASSPPGTGFQPQHF
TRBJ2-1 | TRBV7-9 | CASSLVSGGEQFF
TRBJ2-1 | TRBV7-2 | CASRIKQGGFNEQFF
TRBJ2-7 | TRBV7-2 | CASSLSPRGSYEQYF
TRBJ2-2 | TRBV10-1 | CASSEAGMTGELFF
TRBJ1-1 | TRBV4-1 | CASSGARQGGTEAFF
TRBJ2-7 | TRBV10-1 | CASSDPATSYEQYF
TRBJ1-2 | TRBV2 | CASSDDRLYGYTF
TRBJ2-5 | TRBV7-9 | CASSLDRAEETQYF
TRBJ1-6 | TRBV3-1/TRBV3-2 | CASSQDYGTFVSPLHF
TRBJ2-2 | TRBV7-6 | CASSGDGGSGELFF
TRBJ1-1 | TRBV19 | CASRIEGNTEAFF
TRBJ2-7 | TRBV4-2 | CASSSADRVFPEQYF
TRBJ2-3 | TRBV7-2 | CASSLGSGPNTDTQYF
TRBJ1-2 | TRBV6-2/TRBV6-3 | CASSYLGRGYGYTF
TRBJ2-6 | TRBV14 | CASSPNRDRTSGANVLTF
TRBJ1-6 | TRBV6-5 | CASSYYTPADSPLHF
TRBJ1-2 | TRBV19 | CASNEGAGIILGYTF
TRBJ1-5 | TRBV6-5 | CASKKDRDQGQPQHF
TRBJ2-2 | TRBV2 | CASKRTVVGELFF
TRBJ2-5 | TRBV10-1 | CASNEDRGETQYF
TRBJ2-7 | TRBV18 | CASSPEGSATEQYF